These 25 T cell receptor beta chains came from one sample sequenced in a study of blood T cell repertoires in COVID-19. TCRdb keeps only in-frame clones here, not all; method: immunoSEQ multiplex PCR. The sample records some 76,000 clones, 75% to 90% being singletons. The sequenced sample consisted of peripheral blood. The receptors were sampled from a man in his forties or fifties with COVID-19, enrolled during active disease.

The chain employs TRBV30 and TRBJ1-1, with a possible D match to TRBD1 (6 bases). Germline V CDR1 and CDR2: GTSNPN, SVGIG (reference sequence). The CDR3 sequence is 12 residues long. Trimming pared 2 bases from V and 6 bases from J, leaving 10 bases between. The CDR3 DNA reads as TGTGCCTGGAGTCCAGGACAGCCTGAAGCTTTCTTT. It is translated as CAWSPGQPEAFF.

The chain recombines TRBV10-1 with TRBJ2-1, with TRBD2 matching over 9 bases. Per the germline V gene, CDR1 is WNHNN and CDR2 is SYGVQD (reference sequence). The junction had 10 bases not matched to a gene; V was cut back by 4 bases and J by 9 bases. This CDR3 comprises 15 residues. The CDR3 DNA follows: TGCGCCAGCAGTGGAGAGCTAGCGGGATCTGGTGAGCAGTTCTTC. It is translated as CASSGELAGSGEQFF.

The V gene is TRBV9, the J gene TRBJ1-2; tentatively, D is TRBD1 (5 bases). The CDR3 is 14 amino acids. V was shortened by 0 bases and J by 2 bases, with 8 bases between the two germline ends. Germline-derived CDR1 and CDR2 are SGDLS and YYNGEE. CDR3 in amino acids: CASSVDGQNYGYTF. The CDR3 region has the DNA TGTGCCAGCAGCGTAGACGGACAAAACTATGGCTACACCTTC.

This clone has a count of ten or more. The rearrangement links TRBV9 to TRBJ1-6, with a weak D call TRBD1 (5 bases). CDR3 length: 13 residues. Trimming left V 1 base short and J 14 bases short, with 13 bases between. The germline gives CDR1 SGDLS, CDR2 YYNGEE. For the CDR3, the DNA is TGTGCCAGCAGCGTATCCCCACAGGAGACCCTCCACTTT. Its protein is CASSVSPQETLHF.

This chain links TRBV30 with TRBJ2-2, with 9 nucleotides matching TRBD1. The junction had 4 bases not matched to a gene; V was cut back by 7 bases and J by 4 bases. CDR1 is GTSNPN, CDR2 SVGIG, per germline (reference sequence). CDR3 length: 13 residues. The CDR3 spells CASGTGPTGELFF. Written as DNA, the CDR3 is TGTGCCTCTGGGACAGGGCCCACCGGGGAGCTGTTTTTT.

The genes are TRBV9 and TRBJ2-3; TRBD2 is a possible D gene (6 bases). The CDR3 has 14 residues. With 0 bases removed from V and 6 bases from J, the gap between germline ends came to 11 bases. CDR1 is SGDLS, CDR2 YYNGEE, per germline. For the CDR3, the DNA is TGTGCCAGCAGCGTAGTCGGGGGTTCCGATACGCAGTATTTT. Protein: CASSVVGGSDTQYF.

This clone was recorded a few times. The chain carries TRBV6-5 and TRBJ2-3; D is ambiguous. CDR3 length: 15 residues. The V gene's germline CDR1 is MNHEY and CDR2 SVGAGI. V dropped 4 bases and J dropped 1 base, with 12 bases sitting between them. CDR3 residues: CASSFRIEGTDTQYF. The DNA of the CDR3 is TGTGCCAGCAGTTTCCGAATAGAGGGCACAGATACGCAGTATTTT.

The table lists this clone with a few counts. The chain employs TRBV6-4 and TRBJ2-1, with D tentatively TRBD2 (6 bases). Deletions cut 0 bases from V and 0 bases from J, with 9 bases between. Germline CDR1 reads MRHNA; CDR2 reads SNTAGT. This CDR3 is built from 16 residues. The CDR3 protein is CASSDSEGVSYNEQFF. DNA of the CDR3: TGTGCCAGCAGTGACTCGGAGGGAGTCTCCTACAATGAGCAGTTCTTC.

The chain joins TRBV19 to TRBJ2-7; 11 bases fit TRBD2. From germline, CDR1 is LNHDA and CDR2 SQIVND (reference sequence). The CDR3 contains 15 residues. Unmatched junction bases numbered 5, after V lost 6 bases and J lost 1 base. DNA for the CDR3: TGTGCCAGTAGGGGGGGGACTAGCGGATCCTACGAGCAGTACTTC. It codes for CASRGGTSGSYEQYF.

CDR3 amino acids: CASSYPRDRGKAFF. The CDR3 DNA follows: TGTGCCAGCAGTTACCCCCGGGACAGGGGGAAAGCTTTCTTT. V and J are TRBV6-2 or TRBV6-3 and TRBJ1-1; 11 nucleotides match TRBD1. Looked up from germline, CDR1 is MNHEY and CDR2 is SVGEGT. The CDR3 is 14 residues long. V shed 2 bases and J 9 bases; nucleotides not matched to a gene: 5.

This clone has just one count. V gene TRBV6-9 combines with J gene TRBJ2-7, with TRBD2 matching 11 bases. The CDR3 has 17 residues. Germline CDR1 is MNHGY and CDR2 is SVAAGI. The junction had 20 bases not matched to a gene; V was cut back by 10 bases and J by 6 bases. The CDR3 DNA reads TGTGCCACCTTAACACTAGCGGGAGAGACCGCTAGTCGCGAGCAGTACTTC. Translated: CATLTLAGETASREQYF.

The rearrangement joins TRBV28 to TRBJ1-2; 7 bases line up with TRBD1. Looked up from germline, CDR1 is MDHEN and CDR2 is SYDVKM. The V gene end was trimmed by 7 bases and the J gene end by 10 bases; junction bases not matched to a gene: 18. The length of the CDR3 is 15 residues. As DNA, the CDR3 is TGTGCCAGCACCGACTACCGAGGGGGCTCCGGGGACTACACCTTC. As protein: CASTDYRGGSGDYTF.

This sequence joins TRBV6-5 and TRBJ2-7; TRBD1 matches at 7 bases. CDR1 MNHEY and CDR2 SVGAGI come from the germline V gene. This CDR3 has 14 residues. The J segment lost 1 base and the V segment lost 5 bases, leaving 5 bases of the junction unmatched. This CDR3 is CASSKTGTSYEQYF. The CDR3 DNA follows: TGTGCCAGCAGTAAGACAGGGACGTCCTACGAGCAGTACTTC.

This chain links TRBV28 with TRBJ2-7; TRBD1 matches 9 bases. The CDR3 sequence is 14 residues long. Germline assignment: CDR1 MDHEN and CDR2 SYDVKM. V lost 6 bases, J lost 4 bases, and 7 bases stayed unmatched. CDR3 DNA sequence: TGTGCCAGCAGGTTCCGGGACAGGGTTTACGAGCAGTACTTC. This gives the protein CASRFRDRVYEQYF.

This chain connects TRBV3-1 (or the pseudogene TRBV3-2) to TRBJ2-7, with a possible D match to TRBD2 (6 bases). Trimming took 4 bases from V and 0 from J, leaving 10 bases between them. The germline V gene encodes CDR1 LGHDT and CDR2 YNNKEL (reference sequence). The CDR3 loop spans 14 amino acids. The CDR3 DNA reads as TGTGCCAGCAGCCGCGGGATGCGCTCCTACGAGCAGTACTTC. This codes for CASSRGMRSYEQYF.

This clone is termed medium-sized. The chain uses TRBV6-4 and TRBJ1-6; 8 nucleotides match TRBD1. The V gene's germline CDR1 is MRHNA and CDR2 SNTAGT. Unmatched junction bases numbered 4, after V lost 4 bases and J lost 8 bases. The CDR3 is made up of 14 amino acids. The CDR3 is CASSASGGDSPLHF. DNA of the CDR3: TGTGCCAGCAGTGCTTCAGGGGGCGATTCACCCCTCCACTTT.

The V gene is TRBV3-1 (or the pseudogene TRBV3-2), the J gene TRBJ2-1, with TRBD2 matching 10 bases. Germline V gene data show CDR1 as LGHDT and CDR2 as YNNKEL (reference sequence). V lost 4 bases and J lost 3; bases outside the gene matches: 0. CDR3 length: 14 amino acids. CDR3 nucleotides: TGTGCCAGCAGCCCTAGCGGGGGCTACAATGAGCAGTTCTTC. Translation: CASSPSGGYNEQFF.

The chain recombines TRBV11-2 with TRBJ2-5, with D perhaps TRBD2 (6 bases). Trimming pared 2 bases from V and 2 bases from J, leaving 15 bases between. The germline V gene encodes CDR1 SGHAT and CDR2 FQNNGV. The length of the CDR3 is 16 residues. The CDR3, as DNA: TGTGCCAGCAGCTTACTCCCAGCGGGCTCACAAGAGACCCAGTACTTC. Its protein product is CASSLLPAGSQETQYF. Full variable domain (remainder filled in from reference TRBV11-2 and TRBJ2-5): EAGVAQSPRYKIIEKRQSVAFWCNPISGHATLYWYQQILGQGPKLLIQFQNNGVVDDSQLPKDRFSAERLKGVDSTLKIQPAKLEDSAVYLCASSLLPAGSQETQYFGPGTRLLVL.

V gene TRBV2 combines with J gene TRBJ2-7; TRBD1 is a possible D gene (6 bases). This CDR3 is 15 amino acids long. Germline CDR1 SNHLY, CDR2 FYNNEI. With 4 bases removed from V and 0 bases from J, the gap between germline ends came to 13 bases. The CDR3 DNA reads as TGTGCCAGCAGTGCCGGACAGCTGAGCTCCTACGAGCAGTACTTC. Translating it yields CASSAGQLSSYEQYF. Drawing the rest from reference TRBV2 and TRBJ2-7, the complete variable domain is EPEVTQTPSHQVTQMGQEVILRCVPISNHLYFYWYRQILGQKVEFLVSFYNNEISEKSEIFDDQFSVERPDGSNFTLKIRSTKLEDSAMYFCASSAGQLSSYEQYFGPGTRLTVT.

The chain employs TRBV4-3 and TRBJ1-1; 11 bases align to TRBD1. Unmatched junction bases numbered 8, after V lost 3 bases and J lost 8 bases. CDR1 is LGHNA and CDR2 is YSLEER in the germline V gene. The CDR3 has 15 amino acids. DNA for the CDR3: TGCGCCAGCAGCCAGGACAGGGGGCTCGTCCCCGAAGCTTTCTTT. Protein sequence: CASSQDRGLVPEAFF.

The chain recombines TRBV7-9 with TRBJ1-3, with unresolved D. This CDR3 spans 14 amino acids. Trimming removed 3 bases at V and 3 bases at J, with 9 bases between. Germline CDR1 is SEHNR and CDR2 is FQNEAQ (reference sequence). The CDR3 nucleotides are TGTGCCAGCAGCTTTGGACTGAGTGGAAACACCATATATTTT. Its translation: CASSFGLSGNTIYF.

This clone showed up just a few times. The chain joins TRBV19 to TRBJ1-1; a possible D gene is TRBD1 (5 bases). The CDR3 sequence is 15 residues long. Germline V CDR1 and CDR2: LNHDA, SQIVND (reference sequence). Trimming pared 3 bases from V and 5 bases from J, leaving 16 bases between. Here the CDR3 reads CASSIQAAQGTEAFF. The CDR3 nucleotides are TGTGCCAGTAGTATTCAAGCAGCCCAGGGAACTGAAGCTTTCTTT.

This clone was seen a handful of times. CDR3 sequence reads: CSVEGFEGQGKINYGYTF. Here the CDR3 DNA reads TGCAGCGTTGAAGGGTTCGAGGGACAGGGAAAGATCAACTATGGCTACACCTTC. V usage is TRBV29-1 and J usage is TRBJ1-2; 9 nucleotides match TRBD1. J lost 2 bases, V lost 1 base, and 14 bases had no gene match. This CDR3 is built from 18 residues. Germline loops: CDR1 SQVTM, CDR2 ANQGSEA.

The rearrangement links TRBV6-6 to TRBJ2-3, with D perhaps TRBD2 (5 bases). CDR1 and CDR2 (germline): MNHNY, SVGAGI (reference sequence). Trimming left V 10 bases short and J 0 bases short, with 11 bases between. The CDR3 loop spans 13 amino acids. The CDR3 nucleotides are TGTGCCATCCGCGGGCCCAGCACAGATACGCAGTATTTT. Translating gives CAIRGPSTDTQYF.

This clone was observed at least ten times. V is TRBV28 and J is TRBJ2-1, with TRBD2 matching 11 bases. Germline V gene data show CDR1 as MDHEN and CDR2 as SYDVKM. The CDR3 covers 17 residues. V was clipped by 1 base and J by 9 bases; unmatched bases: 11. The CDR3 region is CASSLSMGGLAGGEQFF. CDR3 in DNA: TGTGCCAGCAGTTTATCTATGGGGGGTCTAGCGGGAGGTGAGCAGTTCTTC.